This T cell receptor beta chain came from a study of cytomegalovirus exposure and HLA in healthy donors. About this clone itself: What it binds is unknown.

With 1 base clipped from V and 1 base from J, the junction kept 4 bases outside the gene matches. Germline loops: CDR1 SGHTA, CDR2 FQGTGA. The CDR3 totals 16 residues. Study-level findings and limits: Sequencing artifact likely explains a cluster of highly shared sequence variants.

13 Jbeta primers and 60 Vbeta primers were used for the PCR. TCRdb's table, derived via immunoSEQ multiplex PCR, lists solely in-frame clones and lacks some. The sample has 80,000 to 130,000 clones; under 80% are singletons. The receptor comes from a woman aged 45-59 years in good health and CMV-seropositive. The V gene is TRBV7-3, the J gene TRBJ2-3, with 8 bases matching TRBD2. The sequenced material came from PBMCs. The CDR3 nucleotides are TGTGCCAGCAGCTTAATCGGGGGGGCGGGCACAGATACGCAGTATTTT. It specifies CASSLIGGAGTDTQYF.